This T cell receptor beta chain was profiled in a study of hypomethylating agent response in myelodysplastic syndrome. Across the whole study: The myelodysplastic syndrome patients comprised about 10 men and a couple of women. TET2 mutation, the most common, occurred in 5 of 11 patients. Study-level findings and limits: Healthy controls were not age-matched to MDS patients, possibly affecting comparisons.

Here immunoSEQ multiplex PCR was the method, and the copy in TCRdb shows in-frame clones only, minus some. The data show a few thousand clones, with 81% seen just once and around 27% held by the top ten. Between the trimmed V and J ends, which lost 5 bases and 0 bases, there was a span of 11 bases. Germline V gives CDR1 LGHNT, CDR2 FRNRAP. The CDR3 spans 15 residues. Only a few counts were recorded for this clone. Its antigen is currently unknown. The chain carries TRBV12-5 and TRBJ2-1, with no clear D. Sequenced material: bone marrow, taken before or after starting hypomethylating agent treatment for myelodysplastic syndrome (not recorded which). This clonotype originated in a human donor with myelodysplastic syndrome. Written as DNA, the CDR3 is TGTGCTAGTGGTATCCACCAGAGCTCCTACAATGAGCAGTTCTTC. It encodes CASGIHQSSYNEQFF.